This TCR beta chain was sequenced during a study of CD4+ T cells in melanoma. Profiled with immunoSEQ multiplex PCR; TCRdb holds only in-frame clones, not every one. The repertoire holds about 21,000 clones, roughly 78% seen once, with roughly a tenth in the top ten. The germline gives CDR1 MNHNS, CDR2 SASEGT. This CDR3 region has 15 residues. V lost 7 bases to trimming and J lost 4 bases; unmatched junction nucleotides: 10. This sequence was found in a human donor with melanoma. The chain combines TRBV6-1 with TRBJ1-1; 9 bases map to TRBD1. Written as DNA, the CDR3 is TGTGCCAGCATTGCAATGGACAGGGGCACCACTGAAGCTTTCTTT. Its translation is CASIAMDRGTTEAFF.